Following are 18 T cell receptor beta chains from one sample sequenced in a study of blood T cell repertoires in COVID-19. Generated by immunoSEQ multiplex PCR, the TCRdb table keeps only in-frame clones and is missing some. This sample has roughly 49,000 clones, with 75% to 90% found just once. Sequencing used peripheral blood. Receptor source: a human donor in a cohort sampled during active COVID-19.

This clone was detected only a few times. The V gene is TRBV5-8, the J gene TRBJ2-3; 8 bases are a match to TRBD2. This CDR3 is built from 15 residues. Germline values: CDR1 SGHTS, CDR2 YDEGEE. V lost 3 bases to trimming and J lost 4 bases; unmatched junction nucleotides: 7. In DNA, the CDR3 is TGTGCCAGCAGCTCAGCCGGGGGGGGCGCAGATACGCAGTATTTT. This encodes CASSSAGGGADTQYF. The whole variable domain, remainder taken from reference TRBV5-8 and TRBJ2-3, is EAGVTQSPTHLIKTRGQQATLRCSPISGHTSVYWYQQALGLGLQFLLWYDEGEERNRGNFPPRFSGRQFPNYSSELNVNALELEDSALYLCASSSAGGGADTQYFGPGTRLTVL.

This clone has a handful of counts. The rearrangement joins TRBV2 to TRBJ1-1; D uncertain. This CDR3 region has 14 residues. Trimming removed 6 bases at V and 4 bases at J, with 15 bases between. The germline CDR1 and CDR2 sequences are SNHLY and FYNNEI. This CDR3 is CASRREYSGTEAFF. In DNA, the CDR3 is TGTGCCAGCAGAAGGGAGTATTCGGGCACTGAAGCTTTCTTT.

Written as DNA, the CDR3 is TGTGCCGGATCCACAGGGGGGAACTATGGCTACACCTTC. It yields the protein CAGSTGGNYGYTF. The J gene is TRBJ1-2, the V gene TRBV30; 8 bases agree with TRBD1. Unmatched junction bases numbered 7, after V lost 8 bases and J lost 2 bases. This CDR3 comprises 13 residues. Germline values: CDR1 GTSNPN, CDR2 SVGIG (reference sequence).

The rearrangement links TRBV7-9 to TRBJ2-6, with 7 bases matching TRBD1. V lost 5 bases and J lost 3; bases outside the gene matches: 10. CDR1 is SEHNR and CDR2 is FQNEAQ in the germline V gene (reference sequence). The CDR3 spans 17 residues. In nucleotides, the CDR3 is TGTGCCAGCAGCCCCCCCGGACAGGTTGGTGGGGCCAACGTCCTGACTTTC. It is translated as CASSPPGQVGGANVLTF. Together with reference TRBV7-9 and TRBJ2-6, the CDR3 gives the full variable domain: DTGVSQNPRHKITKRGQNVTFRCDPISEHNRLYWYRQTLGQGPEFLTYFQNEAQLEKSRLLSDRFSAERPKGSFSTLEIQRTEQGDSAMYLCASSPPGQVGGANVLTFGAGSRLTVL.

This clone appeared a few times. This chain's CDR3 is CASRKREQYF. The CDR3 DNA follows: TGTGCCAGCAGGAAGCGGGAGCAGTACTTC. J is TRBJ2-7 and V is TRBV27, with D perhaps TRBD2 (5 bases). CDR3 length: 10 amino acids. Germline assignment: CDR1 MNHEY and CDR2 SMNVEV (reference sequence). V was shortened by 6 bases and J by 7 bases, with 7 bases between the two germline ends.

This rearrangement joins TRBV5-1 to TRBJ1-1; D might be TRBD1 (5 bases). Germline V gene sequence: CDR1 SGHRS, CDR2 YFSETQ. The CDR3 has 14 residues. The V end was cut by 4 bases, the J end by 0 bases, with 10 bases between. The CDR3 DNA follows: TGCGCCAGCAGCCCGGGGGTCATGAACACTGAAGCTTTCTTT. Protein: CASSPGVMNTEAFF.

The gene calls are TRBV5-1 and TRBJ1-4; D is possibly TRBD1 (6 bases). With 4 bases removed from V and 9 bases from J, the gap between germline ends came to 16 bases. The CDR3 consists of 14 residues. Per the germline V gene, CDR1 is SGHRS and CDR2 is YFSETQ. The CDR3: CASSPDSGNKKLFF. The CDR3 bases are TGCGCCAGCAGCCCGGACAGCGGGAATAAAAAACTGTTTTTT.

The rearrangement joins TRBV15 to TRBJ1-3, with 8 bases lining up with TRBD1. Germline lookup yields CDR1 LNHNV and CDR2 YYDKDF (reference sequence). This CDR3 has 16 amino acids. J lost 2 bases, V lost 1 base, and 4 bases had no gene match. DNA of the CDR3: TGTGCCACCAGCAGAGGGCCGGACAGGGCTGGAAACACCATATATTTT. This codes for CATSRGPDRAGNTIYF.

This rearrangement joins TRBV19 to TRBJ1-2; the D gene is possibly TRBD1 (6 bases). V was clipped by 5 bases and J by 2 bases, with 9 bases between them. Germline V gene sequence: CDR1 LNHDA, CDR2 SQIVND (reference sequence). The CDR3 is 13 residues long. CDR3 in amino acids: CASSRQANYGYTF. In DNA form, the CDR3 reads TGTGCCAGTAGTCGACAGGCCAACTATGGCTACACCTTC. The variable domain in full, completed from reference TRBV19 and TRBJ1-2, reads DGGITQSPKYLFRKEGQNVTLSCEQNLNHDAMYWYRQDPGQGLRLIYYSQIVNDFQKGDIAEGYSVSREKKESFPLTVTSAQKNPTAFYLCASSRQANYGYTFGSGTRLTVV.

This clone was observed once. V and J are TRBV6-6 and TRBJ1-6; 8 nucleotides agree with TRBD1. Germline lookup yields CDR1 MNHNY and CDR2 SVGAGI (reference sequence). The CDR3 is 12 amino acids. J gave up 8 bases and V 6 bases, and 0 bases lay outside the gene matches. The CDR3 DNA reads as TGTGCCAGCAGGACAGGGGATTCACCCCTCCACTTT. Its protein is CASRTGDSPLHF.

This sequence joins TRBV4-3 and TRBJ2-1, with 7 bases identical to TRBD2. Losses at the gene ends were 1 base for V and 1 base for J; bases not matched to a gene: 4. This CDR3 is built from 16 residues. Germline V lookup: CDR1 LGHNA, CDR2 YSLEER. The CDR3 DNA is TGCGCCAGCAGCCAAGGGACTAGTAATTCCTACAATGAGCAGTTCTTC. This encodes CASSQGTSNSYNEQFF.

Sample share makes this clone medium-sized. In the same sample, other DNA sequences code for this CDR3. The rearrangement uses TRBV7-9 and TRBJ1-1, with a tentative D call TRBD1 (6 bases). The CDR3 consists of 13 residues. V lost 1 base and J lost 6, with 9 bases in between. Germline V gene sequence: CDR1 SEHNR, CDR2 FQNEAQ (reference sequence). The CDR3 DNA reads TGTGCCAGCAGCTTAGAACCAGGGGCTGAAGCTTTCTTT. This gives the protein CASSLEPGAEAFF.

CDR3 bases: TGTGCCAGTAGATATAGCGGGGGAGTTGGGGATGAGCAGTTCTTC. Protein product: CASRYSGGVGDEQFF. The V call is TRBV19, the J call TRBJ2-1, with TRBD2 matching 9 bases. Germline V gives CDR1 LNHDA, CDR2 SQIVND (reference sequence). Trimming at V came to 6 bases and at J to 8 bases, leaving 11 bases not matched to a gene. This CDR3 spans 15 amino acids.

The chain has TRBV28 and TRBJ1-2; the match to TRBD1 covers 7 bases. The CDR3 is 13 amino acids. Germline values: CDR1 MDHEN, CDR2 SYDVKM. Losses at the gene ends were 5 bases for V and 8 bases for J; bases not matched to a gene: 8. DNA of the CDR3: TGTGCCAGCAGTAGGCAGGGGGGATGGGGCTACACCTTC. Translation: CASSRQGGWGYTF.

The rearrangement links TRBV19 to TRBJ2-7, with 9 bases fitting TRBD1. The V segment lost 2 bases and the J segment 5 bases; nucleotides outside the gene matches: 4. This CDR3 has 14 amino acids. Germline V lookup: CDR1 LNHDA, CDR2 SQIVND (reference sequence). The CDR3 loop is CASSIRRDRDEQYF. CDR3 DNA: TGTGCCAGTAGTATACGTCGGGACAGGGACGAGCAGTACTTC. Full variable domain (remainder filled in from reference TRBV19 and TRBJ2-7): DGGITQSPKYLFRKEGQNVTLSCEQNLNHDAMYWYRQDPGQGLRLIYYSQIVNDFQKGDIAEGYSVSREKKESFPLTVTSAQKNPTAFYLCASSIRRDRDEQYFGPGTRLTVT.

The chain couples TRBV7-2 to TRBJ2-7; 9 bases are shared with TRBD1. Germline CDR1 and CDR2: SGHTA and FQGNSA. The V segment lost 1 base and the J segment 3 bases; nucleotides outside the gene matches: 13. The CDR3 is made up of 18 amino acids. The CDR3 sequence: CASSLETATGGLIYEQYF. DNA for the CDR3: TGTGCCAGCAGCTTAGAAACCGCGACAGGGGGGTTGATCTACGAGCAGTACTTC.

The J gene is TRBJ1-4, the V gene TRBV2, with unresolved D. The V and J ends lost 4 bases and 6 bases respectively, with 15 bases between them. The CDR3 is made up of 15 amino acids. CDR1 and CDR2 (germline): SNHLY, FYNNEI. This CDR3 reads CASSGAEARDEKLFF. The CDR3 DNA follows: TGTGCCAGCAGTGGGGCGGAGGCTAGGGATGAAAAACTGTTTTTT.

The CDR3 protein is CASIRRGTDQPQHF. CDR3 nucleotide sequence: TGTGCCAGCATCCGTCGGGGAACGGATCAGCCCCAGCATTTT. The chain is built from TRBV21-1 and TRBJ1-5. TRBV21-1 is designated a pseudogene. The length of the CDR3 is 14 residues.